These 19 T cell receptor beta chains came from one sample sequenced in a study of T cell responses to AZD1222 COVID-19 vaccine. Sequenced by immunoSEQ multiplex PCR; TCRdb stores in-frame clones only, minus some. The table includes approximately 150,000 clones, about nine tenths detected once. The sequences come from peripheral blood, collected 28 days after the second AZD1222 dose. The source is an adult who received the AZD1222 COVID-19 vaccine.

This sequence joins TRBV3-1 (or the pseudogene TRBV3-2) and TRBJ1-5, with TRBD1 matching over 7 bases. The length of the CDR3 is 14 residues. Germline V gene sequence: CDR1 LGHDT, CDR2 YNNKEL (reference sequence). V shed 4 bases and J 7 bases; nucleotides not matched to a gene: 7. The chain's CDR3 is CASSPRQGRQPQHF. CDR3 DNA sequence: TGTGCCAGCAGCCCCCGACAGGGCCGACAGCCCCAGCATTTT.

The CDR3 protein is CASSFPGGAEAFF. The CDR3 nucleotides are TGTGCCAGCAGCTTTCCGGGGGGAGCCGAAGCTTTCTTT. V is TRBV7-2 and J is TRBJ1-1; a possible D gene is TRBD1 (5 bases). The CDR3 covers 13 residues. Germline V lookup: CDR1 SGHTA, CDR2 FQGNSA. Trimming took 3 bases from V and 8 from J, leaving 13 bases between them.

The chain employs TRBV28 and TRBJ1-3; D is unresolved. Trimming removed 3 bases at V and 4 bases at J, with 19 bases between. This CDR3 comprises 17 residues. CDR1 and CDR2 from the germline V gene are MDHEN and SYDVKM. The CDR3 is CASSFGSRGIFGNTIYF. The CDR3 DNA reads TGTGCCAGCAGTTTCGGCAGTCGTGGGATCTTCGGAAACACCATATATTTT. Supplemented by reference TRBV28 and TRBJ1-3, the full variable domain reads DVKVTQSSRYLVKRTGEKVFLECVQDMDHENMFWYRQDPGLGLRLIYFSYDVKMKEKGDIPEGYSVSREKKERFSLILESASTNQTSMYLCASSFGSRGIFGNTIYFGEGSWLTVV.

The rearrangement uses TRBV29-1 and TRBJ1-2; D possibly corresponds to TRBD1 (5 bases). The germline V gene encodes CDR1 SQVTM and CDR2 ANQGSEA. V was trimmed by 6 bases and J by 1 base, leaving 12 bases between them. The CDR3 sequence is 13 residues long. The CDR3 spells CSVERGFNYGYTF. The DNA for the CDR3 is TGCAGCGTGGAAAGGGGTTTTAACTATGGCTACACCTTC.

V usage is TRBV19 and J usage is TRBJ2-1; D call uncertain. The CDR3 consists of 13 residues. Germline CDR1 LNHDA, CDR2 SQIVND (reference sequence). V lost 7 bases, J lost 1 base, and 8 bases lay in between. This CDR3 is CASNGRSYNEQFF. CDR3 DNA: TGTGCCAGTAACGGTCGTTCCTACAATGAGCAGTTCTTC.

The chain joins TRBV7-4 to TRBJ1-2; D ambiguous. This CDR3 region has 20 residues. Trimming removed 1 base from V and 5 bases from J, with 29 bases in between. CDR1 and CDR2 (germline): SGHVT, SQSDAQ. CDR3 sequence (DNA): TGTGCCAGCAGCTTAGTCCCCTACTCATTCCCGAAGGAAGGTCTGTATGGCTACACCTTC. Amino acid sequence: CASSLVPYSFPKEGLYGYTF.

The rearrangement uses TRBV6-5 and TRBJ2-1; 9 nucleotides agree with TRBD1. V trimming: 6 bases; J trimming: 6 bases; junction bases outside the gene matches: 6. This CDR3 has 14 residues. Germline-derived CDR1 and CDR2 are MNHEY and SVGAGI. The CDR3 sequence: CASRGTGMGNEQFF. Here the CDR3 DNA reads TGTGCCAGCAGGGGGACAGGGATGGGCAATGAGCAGTTCTTC.

V is TRBV24-1 and J is TRBJ2-1; D is tentatively TRBD1 or TRBD2 (6 bases each). V gave up 0 bases and J gave up 8 bases, with 10 bases separating them. The germline V gene has CDR1 KGHDR and CDR2 SFDVKD. This CDR3 contains 14 residues. Here the CDR3 DNA reads TGTGCCACCAGTGATTTGCGTAGGGGGGATGAGCAGTTCTTC. The encoded protein is CATSDLRRGDEQFF.

This sequence joins TRBV6-5 and TRBJ1-1; no firm D call. The V and J ends lost 6 bases and 3 bases respectively, with 11 bases between them. Germline V CDR1 and CDR2: MNHEY, SVGAGI. The CDR3 loop spans 13 amino acids. In DNA form, the CDR3 reads TGTGCCAGCAGGCCAGACGCGGACACTGAAGCTTTCTTT. Its translation is CASRPDADTEAFF.

CDR3 protein: CASSLRGAIYEQYF. The CDR3 DNA is TGCGCCAGCAGCTTGCGGGGGGCGATATACGAGCAGTACTTC. The chain joins TRBV5-1 to TRBJ2-7; D might be TRBD2 (7 bases). Trimming left V 1 base short and J 4 bases short, with 12 bases between. CDR3 size: 14 residues. Germline CDR1 and CDR2: SGHRS and YFSETQ.

The chain combines TRBV6-5 with TRBJ1-1, with 9 bases identical to TRBD1. Losses at the gene ends were 7 bases for V and 2 bases for J; bases not matched to a gene: 8. Germline V gene lookup returns CDR1 MNHEY and CDR2 SVGAGI. This CDR3 region has 15 residues. Here the CDR3 reads CASTGQGNENTEAFF. The CDR3 nucleotides are TGTGCCAGCACCGGACAGGGGAACGAAAACACTGAAGCTTTCTTT.

The rearrangement links TRBV7-7 to TRBJ2-7; TRBD1 matches at 7 bases. V lost 3 bases, J lost 1 base, and 0 bases stayed unmatched. The germline CDR1 and CDR2 sequences are SSHAT and FNYEAQ (reference sequence). The CDR3 consists of 13 residues. CDR3 sequence (DNA): TGTGCCAGCAGCTTGGACAGGTCCTACGAGCAGTACTTC. Residues: CASSLDRSYEQYF.

This clone showed up just once. This chain connects TRBV6-1 to TRBJ2-3; D is perhaps TRBD2 (6 bases). CDR3 length equals 17 residues. In germline, CDR1 is MNHNS, CDR2 SASEGT. Trimming left V 0 bases short and J 2 bases short, with 15 bases between. The chain's CDR3 is CASSEALLAVLTDTQYF. The CDR3, as DNA: TGTGCCAGCAGTGAAGCGCTCTTAGCGGTCCTCACAGATACGCAGTATTTT.

The J gene is TRBJ2-3, the V gene TRBV3-1 (or the pseudogene TRBV3-2); 9 nucleotides line up with TRBD1. The CDR3 covers 14 residues. V lost 1 base and J lost 4; bases outside the gene matches: 0. The V gene's germline CDR1 is LGHDT and CDR2 YNNKEL (reference sequence). The CDR3: CASSQGQGADTQYF. DNA of the CDR3: TGTGCCAGCAGCCAAGGACAGGGGGCAGATACGCAGTATTTT.

The rearrangement uses TRBV27 and TRBJ2-2; D unresolved. CDR1 MNHEY and CDR2 SMNVEV come from the germline V gene (reference sequence). The CDR3 extends over 11 amino acids. The V end was cut by 5 bases, the J end by 5 bases, with 3 bases between. The CDR3 coding sequence is TGTGCCAGCAGTAGGACCGGGGAGCTGTTTTTT. Protein: CASSRTGELFF.

The chain employs TRBV7-9 and TRBJ1-1; tentative D call: TRBD1 (6 bases). The germline gives CDR1 SEHNR, CDR2 FQNEAQ (reference sequence). The CDR3 contains 15 residues. The V end lost 5 bases, the J end lost 5 bases, and 18 bases lay between the germline ends. CDR3 DNA: TGTGCCAGCAGCCCACCCGACAGGTCGTGGACTGAAGCTTTCTTT. Its protein product is CASSPPDRSWTEAFF.

This chain uses TRBV27 with TRBJ2-1; possible D gene TRBD2, 6 bases. Germline V gene data show CDR1 as MNHEY and CDR2 as SMNVEV (reference sequence). This CDR3 is 17 amino acids long. V shed 3 bases and J shed 8 bases, with 23 bases lying between them. CDR3 region: CASSLPRTRGGVYEQFF. Here the CDR3 DNA reads TGTGCCAGCAGTTTGCCCCGGACTCGAGGCGGGGTGTATGAGCAGTTCTTC.

This chain uses TRBV28 with TRBJ1-6; a possible D gene is TRBD1 (6 bases). The germline gives CDR1 MDHEN, CDR2 SYDVKM. V was clipped by 7 bases and J by 9 bases, with 13 bases between them. This CDR3 is 13 amino acids long. The chain's CDR3 is CASIRGAGSPLHF. The CDR3 DNA reads as TGTGCCAGCATTAGGGGGGCCGGTTCACCCCTCCACTTT.

The chain's CDR3 is CASSSPTGGYTF. The CDR3 DNA is TGTGCCAGCAGCTCCCCGACCGGGGGCTACACCTTC. The J gene is TRBJ1-2, the V gene TRBV7-8; D remains unclear. V dropped 4 bases and J dropped 8 bases, with 11 bases sitting between them. From germline, CDR1 is SGHVS and CDR2 FQNEAQ. The CDR3 loop spans 12 amino acids.